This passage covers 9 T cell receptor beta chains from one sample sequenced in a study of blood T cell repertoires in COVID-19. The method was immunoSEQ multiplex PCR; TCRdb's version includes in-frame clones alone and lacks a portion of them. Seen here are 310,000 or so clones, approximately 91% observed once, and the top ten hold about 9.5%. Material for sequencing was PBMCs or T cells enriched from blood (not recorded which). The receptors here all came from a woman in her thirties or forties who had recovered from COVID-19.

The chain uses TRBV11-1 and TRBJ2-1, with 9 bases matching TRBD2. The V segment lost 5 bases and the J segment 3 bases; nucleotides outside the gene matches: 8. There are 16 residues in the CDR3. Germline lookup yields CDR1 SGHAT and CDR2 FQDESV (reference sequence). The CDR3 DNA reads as TGTGCCAGCAGCCCCCTCTCTAGCGGGGACTACAATGAGCAGTTCTTC. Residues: CASSPLSSGDYNEQFF.

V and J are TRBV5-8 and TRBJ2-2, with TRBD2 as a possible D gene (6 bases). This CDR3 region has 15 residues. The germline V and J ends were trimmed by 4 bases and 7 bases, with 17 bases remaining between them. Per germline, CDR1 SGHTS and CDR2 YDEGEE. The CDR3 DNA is TGTGCCAGCAGCACGACCGGGAGACGGGGCGGGGAGCTGTTTTTT. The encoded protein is CASSTTGRRGGELFF.

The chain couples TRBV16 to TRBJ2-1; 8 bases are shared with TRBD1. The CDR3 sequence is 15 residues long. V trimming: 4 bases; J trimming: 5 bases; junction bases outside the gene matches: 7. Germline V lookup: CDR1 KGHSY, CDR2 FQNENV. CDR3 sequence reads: CASSLGQGRHNEQFF. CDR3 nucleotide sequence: TGTGCCAGCAGCCTCGGACAGGGTAGGCACAATGAGCAGTTCTTC.

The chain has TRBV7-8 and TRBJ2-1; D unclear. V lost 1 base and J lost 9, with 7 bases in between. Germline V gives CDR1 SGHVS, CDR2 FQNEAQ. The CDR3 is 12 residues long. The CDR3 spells CASSLGSPEQFF. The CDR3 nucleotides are TGTGCCAGCAGCTTAGGTTCTCCTGAGCAGTTCTTC. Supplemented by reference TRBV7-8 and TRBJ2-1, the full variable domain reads GAGVSQSPRYKVAKRGQDVALRCDPISGHVSLFWYQQALGQGPEFLTYFQNEAQLDKSGLPSDRFFAERPEGSVSTLKIQRTQQEDSAVYLCASSLGSPEQFFGPGTRLTVL.

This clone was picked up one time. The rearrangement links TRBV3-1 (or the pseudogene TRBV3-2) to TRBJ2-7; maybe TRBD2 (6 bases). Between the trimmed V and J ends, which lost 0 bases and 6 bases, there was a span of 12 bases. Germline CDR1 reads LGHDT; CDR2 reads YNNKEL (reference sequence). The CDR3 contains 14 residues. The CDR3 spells CASSQDRRGGEQYF. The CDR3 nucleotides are TGTGCCAGCAGCCAAGATAGGCGGGGCGGCGAGCAGTACTTC.

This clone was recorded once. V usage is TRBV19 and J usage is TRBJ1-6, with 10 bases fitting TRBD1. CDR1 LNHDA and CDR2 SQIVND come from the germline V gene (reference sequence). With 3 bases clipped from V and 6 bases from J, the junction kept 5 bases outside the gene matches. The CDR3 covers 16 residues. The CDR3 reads CASSMPGTGANSPLHF. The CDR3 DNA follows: TGTGCCAGTAGTATGCCGGGGACAGGGGCTAATTCACCCCTCCACTTT.

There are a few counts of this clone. CDR3 DNA sequence: TGTGCCAGCAGTAAGAGGGACAGCGATGGCTACACCTTC. Protein sequence: CASSKRDSDGYTF. The rearrangement uses TRBV27 and TRBJ1-2; 7 positions match TRBD1. This CDR3 comprises 13 residues. With 5 bases clipped from V and 6 bases from J, the junction kept 6 bases outside the gene matches. Germline CDR1 and CDR2: MNHEY and SMNVEV (reference sequence).

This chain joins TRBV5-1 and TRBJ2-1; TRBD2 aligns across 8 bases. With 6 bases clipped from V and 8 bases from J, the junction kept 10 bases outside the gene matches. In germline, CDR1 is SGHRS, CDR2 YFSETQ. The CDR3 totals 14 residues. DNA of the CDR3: TGCGCCAGCACCCCGGGGGGGGGAGGGCATGAGCAGTTCTTC. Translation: CASTPGGGGHEQFF. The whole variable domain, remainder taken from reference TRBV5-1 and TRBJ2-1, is KAGVTQTPRYLIKTRGQQVTLSCSPISGHRSVSWYQQTPGQGLQFLFEYFSETQRNKGNFPGRFSGRQFSNSRSEMNVSTLELGDSALYLCASTPGGGGHEQFFGPGTRLTVL.

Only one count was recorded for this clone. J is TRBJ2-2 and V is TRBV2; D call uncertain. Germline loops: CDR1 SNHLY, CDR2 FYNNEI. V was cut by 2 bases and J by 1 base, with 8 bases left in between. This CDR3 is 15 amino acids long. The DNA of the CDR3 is TGTGCCAGCAGTGAACTGGCAGGGAACACCGGGGAGCTGTTTTTT. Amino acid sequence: CASSELAGNTGELFF.